The next 29 T cell receptor beta chains were all read from a single sample in a study of T cells in Graves' hyperthyroidism and ophthalmopathy. Researchers took RNA transcripts and amplified the TCR beta CDR3 regions from them. During a first-round RT-PCR of the TCR CDR3, the HTBI primer set was used. MiXCR was run by TCRdb on the multiplex PCR reads, yielding one entry per CDR3 protein. Among over 250,000 distinct CDR3 sequences listed, less than 30% were seen once. The sequenced sample consisted of blood. The origin of the receptors is a man aged 35 to 55 with Graves' hyperthyroidism that later progressed to Graves' ophthalmopathy.

This clonotype appeared many times. The genes are TRBV6-5 and TRBJ1-1; 7 nucleotides align to TRBD1. Trimming at V came to 5 bases and at J to 0 bases, leaving 9 bases not matched to a gene. This CDR3 is built from 16 residues. Per the germline V gene, CDR1 is MNHEY and CDR2 is SVGAGI. CDR3 sequence: CASSPRTGTMNTEAFF. The CDR3 region has the DNA TGTGCCAGCAGTCCACGGACAGGAACGATGAACACTGAAGCTTTCTTT.

The V call is TRBV12-3 or TRBV12-4, the J call TRBJ2-2; maybe TRBD1 (6 bases). Trimming removed 7 bases from V and 6 bases from J, with 15 bases in between. CDR3 size: 14 residues. The CDR3 DNA follows: TGTGCCAGCACTACACCCTGGGGGCCCGGGGAGCTGTTTTTT. Translating it yields CASTTPWGPGELFF.

This clonotype appeared many times. The rearrangement uses TRBV20-1 and TRBJ1-6, with D possibly matching TRBD1 (5 bases). Trimming left V 2 bases short and J 10 bases short, with 12 bases between. In germline, CDR1 is DFQATT, CDR2 SNEGSKA (reference sequence). The CDR3 is made up of 13 amino acids. CDR3 sequence (DNA): TGCAGTGCTAGAAATGCGGGGGTCTCACCCCTCCACTTT. Translating it yields CSARNAGVSPLHF.

This clonotype was picked up many times. This chain links TRBV2 with TRBJ1-5; D remains unclear. With 4 bases removed from V and 5 bases from J, the gap between germline ends came to 9 bases. Germline V gives CDR1 SNHLY, CDR2 FYNNEI. This CDR3 is 13 amino acids long. In DNA, the CDR3 is TGTGCCAGCAGTGGTGGACCTCATCAGCCCCAGCATTTT. Protein product: CASSGGPHQPQHF.

This clonotype was observed once. The V and J genes are TRBV28 and TRBJ1-1; D uncertain. The V gene's germline CDR1 is MDHEN and CDR2 SYDVKM. V was pared by 1 base and J by 1 base, with 10 bases between. The CDR3 consists of 15 residues. The CDR3 region is CASSLFGTENTEAFF. The CDR3 DNA is TGTGCCAGCAGTTTATTCGGCACAGAGAACACTGAAGCTTTCTTT.

A few counts support this clonotype. V gene TRBV27 combines with J gene TRBJ2-5, with 12 bases lining up with TRBD2. Germline values: CDR1 MNHEY, CDR2 SMNVEV (reference sequence). The CDR3 length is 18 residues. J gave up 7 bases and V 6 bases, and 18 bases lay outside the gene matches. CDR3 sequence reads: CASSWSVPGLAGTGTQYF. CDR3 nucleotides: TGTGCCAGCAGCTGGTCGGTCCCGGGACTAGCGGGTACTGGGACCCAGTACTTC.

At least ten counts were recorded for this clonotype. This chain connects TRBV20-1 to TRBJ1-3; tentatively, D is TRBD1 (5 bases). Trimming shortened V by 8 bases and J by 4 bases, and 21 bases separated the two germline ends. CDR3 length: 15 amino acids. Germline loops: CDR1 DFQATT, CDR2 SNEGSKA (reference sequence). In DNA form, the CDR3 reads TGCAGTACCCGGTACGGGGGAGATAACGGAAACACCATATATTTT. It is translated as CSTRYGGDNGNTIYF.

This chain uses TRBV28 with TRBJ2-5; 8 nucleotides line up with TRBD1. Per germline, CDR1 MDHEN and CDR2 SYDVKM. Trimming cost V 5 bases and J 5 bases; bases outside gene matches: 10. This CDR3 has 15 amino acids. This CDR3 is CASSPGQGGVETQYF. The CDR3 region has the DNA TGTGCCAGCAGTCCCGGACAGGGAGGAGTGGAGACCCAGTACTTC.

This clonotype was picked up many times. The chain has TRBV6-2 or TRBV6-3 and TRBJ2-7; possible D gene TRBD1, 5 bases. Germline assignment: CDR1 MNHEY and CDR2 SVGEGT. V shed 2 bases and J shed 9 bases, with 14 bases lying between them. This CDR3 spans 13 amino acids. CDR3 DNA sequence: TGTGCCAGCAGTTACCTTACAGGCGGCGTGCAGTACTTC. Its protein is CASSYLTGGVQYF.

This clonotype has a count of ten or more. This sequence joins TRBV10-3 and TRBJ2-7; D perhaps matches TRBD2 (6 bases). V lost 11 bases and J 4 bases, leaving 24 bases between the germline ends. The V gene's germline CDR1 is ENHRY and CDR2 SYGVKD. The CDR3 consists of 15 residues. The DNA of the CDR3 is TGTGCCTCCCACGGGGCTAGCGAGTTAAATTACGAGCAGTACTTC. Protein product: CASHGASELNYEQYF.

At least ten counts were recorded for this clonotype. The chain joins TRBV27 to TRBJ2-7, with D perhaps being TRBD1 or TRBD2 (5 bases each). Germline V gene lookup returns CDR1 MNHEY and CDR2 SMNVEV (reference sequence). V lost 4 bases and J lost 3, with 13 bases in between. This CDR3 is 14 amino acids long. The CDR3 nucleotides are TGTGCCAGCAGTTCGGGACCCCACTACTACGAGCAGTACTTC. It encodes CASSSGPHYYEQYF.

This sequence joins TRBV6-5 and TRBJ1-6, with D possibly TRBD1 on 6 matching bases. CDR3 length equals 17 residues. V dropped 0 bases and J dropped 5 bases, with 14 bases sitting between them. Per germline, CDR1 MNHEY and CDR2 SVGAGI. CDR3 nucleotide sequence: TGTGCCAGCAGTTACTCGATTAGGGGGTTTGATAATTCACCCCTCCACTTT. Translated: CASSYSIRGFDNSPLHF.

The chain is built from TRBV11-2 and TRBJ2-7; 7 positions agree with TRBD2. V trimming: 2 bases; J trimming: 1 base; junction bases outside the gene matches: 14. Germline V CDR1 and CDR2: SGHAT, FQNNGV. The CDR3 contains 18 residues. The CDR3 spells CASSLRLGEGGPSYEQYF. The CDR3 nucleotides read TGTGCCAGCAGCTTACGACTGGGTGAGGGAGGGCCGTCCTACGAGCAGTACTTC.

The rearrangement links TRBV28 to TRBJ2-6; 11 bases fit TRBD1. The J segment lost 5 bases and the V segment lost 0 bases, leaving 6 bases of the junction unmatched. Germline CDR1 is MDHEN and CDR2 is SYDVKM. This CDR3 has 18 residues. CDR3 DNA sequence: TGTGCCAGCAGTTTATGGATGGGACAGGGGGGGTGGGCCAACGTCCTGACTTTC. It specifies CASSLWMGQGGWANVLTF.

The table lists this clonotype with a few counts. The J gene is TRBJ2-7, the V gene TRBV28; 12 bases align to TRBD2. There are 17 residues in the CDR3. Per germline, CDR1 MDHEN and CDR2 SYDVKM. V gave up 2 bases and J gave up 0 bases; unmatched junction bases: 5. The CDR3 sequence is CASSLASGRASSYEQYF. As DNA, the CDR3 is TGTGCCAGCAGTTTAGCTAGCGGGAGGGCCTCCTCCTACGAGCAGTACTTC.

In this sample, this clonotype turned up many times. The CDR3 nucleotides read TGTGCCACCAGTTCTGGGGCCAACGTCCTGACTTTC. Translating gives CATSSGANVLTF. The chain employs TRBV24-1 and TRBJ2-6; no firm D call. Trimming took off 6 bases at V and 1 base at J, with 0 bases between the two ends. The CDR3 has 12 amino acids. Germline V gives CDR1 KGHDR, CDR2 SFDVKD.

This clonotype was observed at least ten times. This rearrangement joins TRBV30 to TRBJ1-1; D uncertain. Germline V CDR1 and CDR2: GTSNPN, SVGIG (reference sequence). V lost 3 bases, J lost 1 base, and 12 bases lay in between. This CDR3 spans 14 amino acids. CDR3 in amino acids: CAWRTGLTNTEAFF. The CDR3 DNA reads as TGTGCCTGGAGGACGGGTCTTACGAACACTGAAGCTTTCTTT.

In its sample, this clonotype was seen many times. The chain uses TRBV4-2 and TRBJ2-7; tentatively, D is TRBD2 (5 bases). Germline V gene sequence: CDR1 LGHNA, CDR2 YNFKEQ. The CDR3 is made up of 16 amino acids. V was trimmed by 1 base and J by 3 bases, leaving 16 bases between them. In DNA, the CDR3 is TGTGCCAGCAGCCAAGGAGGGCAGACCGCGGACTACGAGCAGTACTTC. As protein: CASSQGGQTADYEQYF.

The J gene is TRBJ2-7, the V gene TRBV28; 11 positions agree with TRBD1. CDR1 is MDHEN, CDR2 SYDVKM, per germline. V was pared by 3 bases and J by 5 bases, with 6 bases of the junction left unmatched. This CDR3 has 15 amino acids. The CDR3 DNA follows: TGTGCCAGCAGTTTCCCTCGGACAGGGGGCCACGAGCAGTACTTC. Its translation: CASSFPRTGGHEQYF.

Ten or more counts support this clonotype. The chain links TRBV7-9 to TRBJ1-1; 8 nucleotides line up with TRBD1. With 3 bases clipped from V and 6 bases from J, the junction kept 3 bases outside the gene matches. The CDR3 covers 13 residues. Germline CDR1 SEHNR, CDR2 FQNEAQ (reference sequence). The CDR3 sequence: CASSFSQGAEAFF. Written as DNA, the CDR3 is TGTGCCAGCAGCTTCTCACAGGGGGCTGAAGCTTTCTTT.

This clonotype was counted many times. V is TRBV7-8 and J is TRBJ2-7, with 13 bases that match TRBD2. Germline V CDR1 and CDR2: SGHVS, FQNEAQ. This CDR3 contains 15 residues. V dropped 3 bases and J dropped 2; count of bases not matched to a gene: 1. The CDR3 coding sequence is TGTGCCAGCAGCTTGGGACTAGCGGGACCCTACGAGCAGTACTTC. Translating gives CASSLGLAGPYEQYF.

The chain has TRBV6-2 or TRBV6-3 and TRBJ2-7, with 11 bases aligning to TRBD1. V lost 5 bases, J lost 9 bases, and 12 bases stayed unmatched. The CDR3 has 15 amino acids. The germline V gene encodes CDR1 MNHEY and CDR2 SVGEGT. CDR3 residues: CASSPPDRGLQWQYF. The CDR3 region has the DNA TGTGCCAGCAGTCCCCCGGACAGGGGGCTTCAGTGGCAGTACTTC.

This clonotype was counted at least ten times. The CDR3 DNA sequence: TGTGCCAGCAGTTCCTCGGACAGGAACACTGAAGCTTTCTTT. It encodes CASSSSDRNTEAFF. V is TRBV6-5 and J is TRBJ1-1; TRBD1 is a possible D gene (6 bases). Germline V gene lookup returns CDR1 MNHEY and CDR2 SVGAGI. The ends were cut back, 4 bases at V and 1 base at J, with 10 bases in the middle. The CDR3 has 14 residues.

Ten or more counts support this clonotype. The J gene is TRBJ2-2, the V gene TRBV29-1; 10 bases align to TRBD1. This CDR3 comprises 15 residues. Germline CDR1 and CDR2: SQVTM and ANQGSEA. V was pared by 5 bases and J by 7 bases, with 10 bases of the junction left unmatched. The CDR3 here is CSVKLDRGIGGELFF. The CDR3 region has the DNA TGCAGCGTTAAATTGGACAGGGGGATTGGCGGGGAGCTGTTTTTT.

Many counts were recorded for this clonotype. V gene TRBV20-1 combines with J gene TRBJ2-2, with 8 bases that match TRBD2. Germline loops: CDR1 DFQATT, CDR2 SNEGSKA (reference sequence). With 0 bases clipped from V and 4 bases from J, the junction kept 7 bases outside the gene matches. The CDR3 consists of 16 residues. The DNA of the CDR3 is TGCAGTGCTAGAGATCGGTGGCGGGAGGTCACCGGGGAGCTGTTTTTT. Translated: CSARDRWREVTGELFF.

The rearrangement uses TRBV6-2 or TRBV6-3 and TRBJ2-5, with 9 bases that match TRBD2. The CDR3 covers 13 residues. Looked up from germline, CDR1 is MNHEY and CDR2 is SVGEGT. The V and J ends lost 6 bases and 5 bases, in that order; junction bases with no gene match: 4. CDR3 nucleotide sequence: TGTGCCAGCAGGCGGGGGGGCCGCGAGACCCAGTACTTC. Amino acid sequence: CASRRGGRETQYF.

In this sample, this clonotype turned up many times. This chain joins TRBV20-1 and TRBJ1-2; D may be TRBD1 (5 bases). Germline V lookup: CDR1 DFQATT, CDR2 SNEGSKA (reference sequence). The CDR3 length is 14 residues. V was pared by 0 bases and J by 4 bases, with 12 bases between. The CDR3 spells CSARDHTGPYGYTF. The DNA for the CDR3 is TGCAGTGCTAGAGATCACACAGGTCCCTATGGCTACACCTTC.

This clonotype was recorded many times. V is TRBV20-1 and J is TRBJ1-2; D is undetermined. The CDR3 consists of 12 residues. With 0 bases removed from V and 9 bases from J, the gap between germline ends came to 11 bases. Germline values: CDR1 DFQATT, CDR2 SNEGSKA (reference sequence). CDR3 protein: CSAREIEGSYTF. The CDR3 region has the DNA TGCAGTGCTAGAGAGATTGAGGGTAGCTACACCTTC.

This clonotype was seen at least ten times. The chain carries TRBV10-3 and TRBJ2-5, with D possibly being TRBD1 (5 bases). Germline CDR1 is ENHRY and CDR2 is SYGVKD. This CDR3 has 14 residues. V lost 0 bases to trimming and J lost 3 bases, with 8 bases between them. CDR3 amino acids: CAISESQGKETQYF. The CDR3 nucleotides are TGTGCCATCAGTGAGTCGCAGGGTAAAGAGACCCAGTACTTC.